This T cell receptor (beta chain) was recovered during a study of PD-L1 blockade in urothelial cancer. TCRdb's table, derived via immunoSEQ multiplex PCR, lists solely in-frame clones and lacks some. The data show roughly 120,000 clones, about four fifths seen once. CDR3 length: 14 amino acids. The ends lost 8 bases at V and 1 base at J; junction bases unmatched: 8. Germline-derived CDR1 and CDR2 are MNHNS and SASEGT. General study results and limits: At the 3-week point, tumor-associated blood clones expanded more in durable-benefit patients.

As for time point: pretreatment peripheral blood. The sample holds one count of this clone. What it binds is not known. This clonotype was obtained from a man in his forties or fifties with urothelial cancer. The specimen comprised PBMCs, sampled around atezolizumab (anti-PD-L1) treatment. The chain is built from TRBV6-1 and TRBJ2-7; 7 bases align to TRBD2. CDR3 amino acids: CASGRAGNSYEQYF. The DNA for the CDR3 is TGTGCCAGCGGGAGGGCGGGAAATTCCTACGAGCAGTACTTC.